These 9 T cell receptor beta chains came from one sample sequenced in a study of blood T cells in healthy people across ages. Next came a second PCR, run for about 7 to 12 cycles, which used a sample-barcoded 5' primer along with a J-beta primer mix. TCRdb processed the 5' RACE reads anew with MiXCR; each CDR3 protein has one entry. The sample has fewer than 900,000 distinct CDR3 sequences, roughly 43% seen once. The sample comprised blood. These TCRs come from a woman aged 60-75 years in good health.

The V gene is TRBV27, the J gene TRBJ2-5; D gene unclear. Trimming pared 7 bases from V and 7 bases from J, leaving 13 bases between. The V gene's germline CDR1 is MNHEY and CDR2 SMNVEV (reference sequence). CDR3 length equals 12 residues. This CDR3 is CASNNMGGTQYF. CDR3 in DNA: TGTGCCAGCAATAACATGGGTGGGACCCAGTACTTC.

The rearrangement links TRBV20-1 to TRBJ2-7; 10 nucleotides line up with TRBD2. V lost 6 bases to trimming and J lost 7 bases; unmatched junction nucleotides: 12. This CDR3 is 14 amino acids long. Looked up from germline, CDR1 is DFQATT and CDR2 is SNEGSKA (reference sequence). The CDR3: CSANLGLADNEQYF. The CDR3 nucleotides are TGCAGTGCAAACCTAGGACTAGCGGACAATGAGCAGTACTTC.

V gene TRBV29-1 combines with J gene TRBJ2-6; possible D gene TRBD2, 5 bases. CDR1 and CDR2 (germline): SQVTM, ANQGSEA. Deletions cut 7 bases from V and 6 bases from J, with 13 bases between. CDR3 length: 13 amino acids. The CDR3 DNA reads TGCAGCGGTGACTGGACTGAGGCCAACGTCCTGACTTTC. Its translation is CSGDWTEANVLTF.

There are a few counts of this clonotype. V gene TRBV7-2 combines with J gene TRBJ2-4; 7 bases line up with TRBD1. TRBJ2-7 explains the end of the DNA better; the J call may be wrong. The length of the CDR3 is 15 residues. Germline CDR1 and CDR2: SGHTA and FQGNSA. The CDR3 coding sequence is TGTGCCAGCAGCTTTCCGACAGGGCGCGCCTACGAGCAGTACTTC. Translation: CASSFPTGRAYEQYF.

This clonotype turned up a few times. J is TRBJ2-7 and V is TRBV28; 10 bases are shared with TRBD2. V gave up 5 bases and J gave up 6 bases; unmatched junction bases: 13. The CDR3 is made up of 16 amino acids. Looked up from germline, CDR1 is MDHEN and CDR2 is SYDVKM. CDR3 residues: CASSLGRASGSGEQYF. CDR3 DNA sequence: TGTGCCAGCAGTCTCGGCCGGGCTAGCGGGAGTGGCGAGCAGTACTTC.

This clonotype has at least ten counts. The CDR3: CASSPQGLYNSYEQYF. The CDR3 DNA reads as TGTGCCAGCAGCCCACAGGGTCTATACAATTCCTACGAGCAGTACTTC. The rearrangement links TRBV7-2 to TRBJ2-7; D may be TRBD1 (6 bases). CDR1 SGHTA and CDR2 FQGNSA come from the germline V gene. The V end was cut by 5 bases, the J end by 1 base, with 18 bases between. This CDR3 region has 16 residues.

The chain recombines TRBV20-1 with TRBJ1-2; D unresolved. Trimming cost V 2 bases and J 1 base, with 8 bases left between them. The germline CDR1 and CDR2 sequences are DFQATT and SNEGSKA (reference sequence). The CDR3 totals 13 residues. The CDR3 loop reads CSARPQYNYGYTF. The CDR3 region has the DNA TGCAGTGCTAGACCTCAATATAACTATGGCTACACCTTC.

This clonotype was observed many times. This chain connects TRBV9 to TRBJ2-1; 15 nucleotides match TRBD2. The CDR3 loop spans 15 amino acids. J lost 9 bases, V lost 3 bases, and 4 bases had no gene match. Germline CDR1 is SGDLS and CDR2 is YYNGEE. CDR3 sequence reads: CASSDGTSGGLEQFF. The CDR3 DNA is TGTGCCAGCAGCGACGGGACTAGCGGGGGGCTTGAGCAGTTCTTC.

In regard to this clonotype: One end of the junction varies from germline; a read error may be responsible. This sequence joins TRBV6-1 and TRBJ2-4, with TRBD1 matching over 8 bases. Matching the DNA end better, TRBJ2-7 makes the J call doubtful. The CDR3 length is 19 residues. Germline V gives CDR1 MNHNS, CDR2 SASEGT. The CDR3, as DNA: TGTGCCAGCAGCGAAGACGTCAGGGGGCTGACCAGATGGGCAGGCGAGCAGTACTTC. It encodes CASSEDVRGLTRWAGEQYF.